This T cell receptor (beta chain) stems from a study of blood T cell repertoires in COVID-19 (dated by TCRdb to 2019 to 2021). Turning to the overall study: Collaborator samples came from the United States, Italy and Spain and covered acute and convalescent phases of COVID-19. The samples were drawn from two sources: the first 160 participants of the ongoing ImmuneRACE study, and 950 to 1,500 subjects contributed by 6 global collaborators. The prospective study material was composed of cDNA or gDNA derived from T cells, B-cell-depleted T cells, or PBMCs. The dataset comprised deeply sampled blood TCRbeta repertoires from subjects exposed to, actively infected with, or recovered from COVID-19. A de-identified subject ID, COVID-19 status, age in years and sex were almost always included in the sample metadata. Where available, HLA class I and class II types were obtained from metadata supplied by the sample provider rather than from assay-based typing. A freely available public database, intended as a resource for researchers studying the immune response to SARS-CoV-2, is where the repertoires were released. What the authors observed across the whole study: How much clinical and demographic metadata was included differed by source and by participant, and the metadata was provided uncurated.

Trimming takes 4 bases from V and 3 bases from J, and the germline ends sit 9 bases apart. The germline V gene yields SGHAT for CDR1 and FQNNGV for CDR2. Measured from the cysteine to the phenylalanine, the CDR3 is 14 residues long. Here the CDR3 DNA is all that survives: 42 bases in frame from base 1. In Seattle, one collaborating source enrolled patients while the infection was active and tracked those patients longitudinally over the course of disease. Collaborating institutions collected whole blood in K2EDTA tubes following their own protocols. For TCRbeta analysis, collaborators shipped samples in one of three forms: frozen whole blood, isolated PBMCs, or DNA extracted from either of those sample types. As to this clone: Its recognized antigen is unknown. It has no much larger one-base neighbor in the sample; base qualities were not kept.

TCRbeta CDR3 regions were amplified from genomic DNA by means of the immunoSEQ Assay, a bias-controlled multiplex PCR. On the study's bioinformatics: Nucleated cell counts per sample were estimated from amplification of reference gene primers within the assay. Sequence reads were collapsed and filtered to measure the absolute abundance of every unique TCRbeta CDR3 rearrangement. For each sample, productive Simpson clonality was calculated as the square root of Simpson's diversity index across productive rearrangements. TCRdb obtained this table from immuneACCESS and retained in-frame rearrangements with V and J assigned. These tables miss some clones; where compared with another copy, unresolved V genes account for less than half of the shortfall, and the remainder is unexplained. V and J calls and clone size are copied from that table; D and trimming were computed from the DNA. The sample yields hundreds of thousands of clones; approximately 86% were counted once. Of the sample, approximately 14% is held by the ten largest clones.

The rearrangement combines TRBV11-2 with TRBJ2-2; a tentative D match to TRBD1 spans 6 bases. The specimen sequenced was peripheral blood. The receptor comes from an older woman with COVID-19, enrolled during active disease. CDR3 protein: CASSSDSHTGELFF. The DNA sequence follows: TGTGCCAGCAGCTCGGACAGCCACACCGGGGAGCTGTTTTTT. Supplemented by the reference TRBV11-2 and TRBJ2-2 proteins around the CDR3, the complete variable domain is EAGVAQSPRYKIIEKRQSVAFWCNPISGHATLYWYQQILGQGPKLLIQFQNNGVVDDSQLPKDRFSAERLKGVDSTLKIQPAKLEDSAVYLCASSSDSHTGELFFGEGSRLTVL.